Following are 24 T cell receptor beta chains from one sample sequenced in a study of blood T cell repertoires in COVID-19. Generated by immunoSEQ multiplex PCR, the TCRdb table keeps only in-frame clones and is missing some. The table lists 80,000 or so clones, about 85% of them singletons. Material: peripheral blood. These receptors were collected from a man in his sixties with COVID-19, enrolled during active disease.

This clone was seen just once. V and J are TRBV9 and TRBJ2-7, with 10 bases lining up with TRBD2. Unmatched junction bases numbered 13, after V lost 4 bases and J lost 3 bases. The germline CDR1 and CDR2 sequences are SGDLS and YYNGEE. The CDR3 loop spans 17 amino acids. The CDR3 sequence: CASSISPTSGVVYEQYF. CDR3 sequence (DNA): TGTGCCAGCAGCATCAGCCCTACTAGCGGGGTGGTCTACGAGCAGTACTTC.

The chain joins TRBV3-1 (or the pseudogene TRBV3-2) to TRBJ2-1; weak D call: TRBD1 (5 bases). V lost 4 bases to trimming and J lost 4 bases, with 8 bases between them. Per germline, CDR1 LGHDT and CDR2 YNNKEL (reference sequence). This CDR3 contains 13 residues. CDR3 residues: CASSPDSYNEQFF. The CDR3 nucleotides read TGTGCCAGCAGCCCCGACAGTTACAATGAGCAGTTCTTC.

V and J are TRBV11-1 and TRBJ2-3; D ambiguous. Trimming removed 7 bases at V and 6 bases at J, with 11 bases between. Germline values: CDR1 SGHAT, CDR2 FQDESV (reference sequence). The CDR3 loop spans 12 amino acids. CDR3 sequence: CASTPLGDTQYF. CDR3 bases: TGTGCCAGCACCCCTCTCGGGGATACGCAGTATTTT.

V usage is TRBV6-5 and J usage is TRBJ2-3; D gene ambiguous. V was trimmed by 3 bases and J by 1 base, leaving 14 bases between them. The CDR3 is made up of 16 amino acids. Germline CDR1 reads MNHEY; CDR2 reads SVGAGI. The CDR3 protein is CASSYFSSIGTDTQYF. The CDR3 DNA sequence: TGTGCCAGCAGTTATTTTTCTAGTATTGGCACAGATACGCAGTATTTT.

The chain employs TRBV2 and TRBJ2-1; the D gene is possibly TRBD2 (6 bases). V lost 7 bases, J lost 0 bases, and 19 bases lay in between. Per germline, CDR1 SNHLY and CDR2 FYNNEI. The CDR3 spans 17 residues. The CDR3 here is CASTGGKKERSYNEQFF. The CDR3 coding sequence is TGTGCCAGCACTGGAGGGAAGAAGGAGCGCTCCTACAATGAGCAGTTCTTC.

This clone has just a few counts. This chain joins TRBV2 and TRBJ1-1, with no clear D. Per the germline V gene, CDR1 is SNHLY and CDR2 is FYNNEI. This CDR3 comprises 13 residues. Between the trimmed V and J ends, which lost 8 bases and 1 base, there was a span of 11 bases. DNA of the CDR3: TGTGCCAGCTGGGTCGAGGGGAACACTGAAGCTTTCTTT. Translated: CASWVEGNTEAFF.

The rearrangement links TRBV7-6 to TRBJ2-7, with TRBD2 matching over 9 bases. Germline CDR1 SGHVS, CDR2 FNYEAQ. J lost 0 bases, V lost 2 bases, and 2 bases had no gene match. This CDR3 has 15 residues. In DNA, the CDR3 is TGTGCCAGCAGCTTAAGCGGGGGGCTCTCCTACGAGCAGTACTTC. As protein: CASSLSGGLSYEQYF.

The chain recombines TRBV19 with TRBJ1-2; tentatively, D is TRBD1 (5 bases). The CDR3 totals 13 residues. The germline V gene has CDR1 LNHDA and CDR2 SQIVND (reference sequence). The ends were cut back, 4 bases at V and 1 base at J, with 7 bases in the middle. CDR3 loop: CASSTRDNYGYTF. In DNA form, the CDR3 reads TGTGCCAGTAGTACCAGGGATAACTATGGCTACACCTTC. Full variable domain (rest looked up from reference TRBV19 and TRBJ1-2): DGGITQSPKYLFRKEGQNVTLSCEQNLNHDAMYWYRQDPGQGLRLIYYSQIVNDFQKGDIAEGYSVSREKKESFPLTVTSAQKNPTAFYLCASSTRDNYGYTFGSGTRLTVV.

J is TRBJ2-7 and V is TRBV5-6; D possibly corresponds to TRBD2 (6 bases). Trimming cost V 4 bases and J 4 bases, with 12 bases left between them. The germline V gene encodes CDR1 SGHDT and CDR2 YYEEEE. This CDR3 region has 13 residues. CDR3 sequence: CASSPRDFYEQYF. The CDR3 nucleotides read TGTGCCAGCAGCCCCCGGGACTTTTACGAGCAGTACTTC.

The chain is built from TRBV19 and TRBJ1-5; possibly TRBD1 for D (5 bases). The V end lost 5 bases, the J end lost 0 bases, and 8 bases lay between the germline ends. The CDR3 has 14 residues. Germline CDR1 LNHDA, CDR2 SQIVND (reference sequence). CDR3 nucleotides: TGTGCCAGTAGTCCAGGGTATAGCAATCAGCCCCAGCATTTT. Translated, it gives CASSPGYSNQPQHF.

The chain is built from TRBV7-9 and TRBJ1-1; no firm D call. Germline assignment: CDR1 SEHNR and CDR2 FQNEAQ (reference sequence). The length of the CDR3 is 13 residues. With 1 base removed from V and 4 bases from J, the gap between germline ends came to 7 bases. This CDR3 is CASSLEGGTEAFF. The DNA for the CDR3 is TGTGCCAGCAGCTTAGAGGGAGGCACTGAAGCTTTCTTT. Full variable domain (remainder filled in from reference TRBV7-9 and TRBJ1-1): DTGVSQNPRHKITKRGQNVTFRCDPISEHNRLYWYRQTLGQGPEFLTYFQNEAQLEKSRLLSDRFSAERPKGSFSTLEIQRTEQGDSAMYLCASSLEGGTEAFFGQGTRLTVV.

The rearrangement joins TRBV7-3 to TRBJ2-1; 10 bases fit TRBD2. The CDR3 sequence is 15 residues long. Trimming at V came to 4 bases and at J to 3 bases, leaving 3 bases not matched to a gene. Germline V gene lookup returns CDR1 SGHTA and CDR2 FQGTGA. DNA for the CDR3: TGTGCCAGCAGCTCCGCTAGCGGGAGCTACAATGAGCAGTTCTTC. Translated: CASSSASGSYNEQFF.

This sequence joins TRBV3-1 (or the pseudogene TRBV3-2) and TRBJ1-1, with 12 positions matching TRBD1. After removal of 5 bases from V and 5 bases from J, the junction contained 15 bases not matched to a gene. The CDR3 extends over 18 amino acids. CDR1 and CDR2 from the germline V gene are LGHDT and YNNKEL (reference sequence). The CDR3 here is CASSTTGTGGRVATEAFF. The CDR3 DNA follows: TGTGCCAGCAGCACGACCGGGACAGGGGGCCGGGTTGCGACTGAAGCTTTCTTT.

The V gene is TRBV2, the J gene TRBJ2-1; D is perhaps TRBD1 (6 bases). CDR3 size: 13 residues. The germline V and J ends were trimmed by 10 bases and 7 bases, with 17 bases remaining between them. The V gene's germline CDR1 is SNHLY and CDR2 FYNNEI. The CDR3 loop reads CAIAGVVVNEQFF. In DNA, the CDR3 is TGTGCCATCGCAGGGGTTGTTGTAAATGAGCAGTTCTTC.

This chain connects TRBV6-6 to TRBJ2-7; weak D call: TRBD2 (7 bases). Per germline, CDR1 MNHNY and CDR2 SVGAGI (reference sequence). With 0 bases removed from V and 0 bases from J, the gap between germline ends came to 12 bases. This CDR3 is 16 amino acids long. CDR3 amino acids: CASSYSRGASSYEQYF. In nucleotides, the CDR3 is TGTGCCAGCAGTTACTCTCGGGGGGCGAGCTCCTACGAGCAGTACTTC.

The rearrangement uses TRBV6-5 and TRBJ1-5, with no clear D. Germline CDR1 MNHEY, CDR2 SVGAGI. The V gene lost 2 bases and the J gene lost 1 base, with 6 bases spanning the gap. The CDR3 totals 14 residues. The CDR3 sequence is CASSYQHSNQPQHF. CDR3 nucleotide sequence: TGTGCCAGCAGTTACCAACACAGCAATCAGCCCCAGCATTTT.

The chain recombines TRBV29-1 with TRBJ1-4; D might be TRBD1 (5 bases). Germline assignment: CDR1 SQVTM and CDR2 ANQGSEA. Trimming cost V 4 bases and J 3 bases, with 6 bases left between them. The CDR3 covers 12 residues. The CDR3: CSVAGANEKLFF. The CDR3, as DNA: TGCAGCGTTGCGGGGGCTAATGAAAAACTGTTTTTT.

This clone was seen a single time. The V call is TRBV28, the J call TRBJ1-4, with unresolved D. Deletions cut 5 bases from V and 3 bases from J, with 10 bases between. Looked up from germline, CDR1 is MDHEN and CDR2 is SYDVKM. The CDR3 consists of 14 residues. The CDR3 DNA is TGTGCCAGCAGTCTACCAGCGTCTAATGAAAAACTGTTTTTT. As protein: CASSLPASNEKLFF.

This clone was seen once. The genes are TRBV24-1 and TRBJ2-2; the D gene is possibly TRBD1 (6 bases). Per the germline V gene, CDR1 is KGHDR and CDR2 is SFDVKD. The CDR3 loop spans 15 amino acids. V was shortened by 6 bases and J by 1 base, with 11 bases between the two germline ends. Here the CDR3 reads CATSRTDLNTGELFF. The CDR3 nucleotides read TGTGCCACCAGTAGGACAGACCTGAACACCGGGGAGCTGTTTTTT.

The rearrangement joins TRBV19 to TRBJ2-2, with D possibly TRBD1 on 5 matching bases. V dropped 4 bases and J dropped 0 bases, with 6 bases sitting between them. Germline values: CDR1 LNHDA, CDR2 SQIVND (reference sequence). The CDR3 has 14 amino acids. This CDR3 reads CASSTTANTGELFF. The CDR3, as DNA: TGTGCCAGTAGTACGACAGCGAACACCGGGGAGCTGTTTTTT.

This clone was seen a handful of times. The chain joins TRBV6-5 to TRBJ2-7, with 7 nucleotides matching TRBD1. This CDR3 has 15 residues. Looked up from germline, CDR1 is MNHEY and CDR2 is SVGAGI. V gave up 2 bases and J gave up 7 bases; unmatched junction bases: 11. CDR3 sequence reads: CASSYRNTGVSEQYF. CDR3 bases: TGTGCCAGCAGTTACCGAAATACAGGGGTTAGTGAGCAGTACTTC.

The rearrangement links TRBV2 to TRBJ1-5; the match to TRBD1 covers 8 bases. CDR3 length: 15 amino acids. CDR1 is SNHLY and CDR2 is FYNNEI in the germline V gene. J lost 3 bases, V lost 7 bases, and 8 bases had no gene match. The CDR3 DNA is TGTGCCAGCACCGAGGACAGGGACCCCAATCAGCCCCAGCATTTT. It translates to CASTEDRDPNQPQHF.

J is TRBJ1-5 and V is TRBV28; D unresolved. The CDR3 is made up of 13 amino acids. V lost 10 bases to trimming and J lost 4 bases, with 14 bases between them. The germline CDR1 and CDR2 sequences are MDHEN and SYDVKM. The CDR3 bases are TGTGCCATCTCAGCGGCGGGTAATCAGCCCCAGCATTTT. Translated: CAISAAGNQPQHF.

V and J are TRBV7-9 and TRBJ2-7; weak D call: TRBD2 (6 bases). V was trimmed by 4 bases and J by 0 bases, leaving 16 bases between them. CDR3 length equals 16 residues. In germline, CDR1 is SEHNR, CDR2 FQNEAQ (reference sequence). In DNA, the CDR3 is TGTGCCAGCAGCTCAATACCGGGAGAGAGCTCCTACGAGCAGTACTTC. Amino acid sequence: CASSSIPGESSYEQYF.